Each of the 15 T cell receptor beta chains below was sequenced from the same sample in a study of cytomegalovirus exposure and HLA in healthy donors (dated by TCRdb to between 2016 and 2019). The library was obtained by the immunoSEQ multiplex PCR assay. As stored in TCRdb, this immuneACCESS dataset retains in-frame rearrangements with V and J assigned. A fraction of the clones does not appear; measured against another copy, unresolved V genes explain less than half of the discrepancy, and the remainder lacks a known reason. Counted in this sample were 150,000 or so clones; 86% of them appeared once. The top ten hold 20% to 25% of the sample. Specimen: PBMCs. The receptors derive from a man aged 18 to 30 in good health and CMV-seropositive.

The chain joins TRBV14 to TRBJ1-1, with 9 bases fitting TRBD1. The V and J ends lost 6 bases and 4 bases, in that order; junction bases with no gene match: 12. Germline V lookup: CDR1 SGHDN, CDR2 FVKESK. The CDR3 is made up of 16 amino acids. CDR3 DNA sequence: TGTGCCAGCAGTCCGGTACAGGGGGCACTCGGCACTGAAGCTTTCTTT. Its translation: CASSPVQGALGTEAFF.

The chain uses TRBV15 and TRBJ1-6, with no clear D. The CDR3 has 15 residues. Trimming took off 1 base at V and 2 bases at J, with 6 bases between the two ends. Per germline, CDR1 LNHNV and CDR2 YYDKDF (reference sequence). Here the CDR3 reads CATSRGGAYNSPLHF. The CDR3 DNA is TGTGCCACCAGCAGAGGGGGAGCCTATAATTCACCCCTCCACTTT.

V and J are TRBV7-9 and TRBJ2-1, with 11 bases aligning to TRBD2. This CDR3 has 16 residues. Trimming cost V 5 bases and J 2 bases; bases outside gene matches: 5. Germline V gene lookup returns CDR1 SEHNR and CDR2 FQNEAQ (reference sequence). The CDR3 here is CASSQRLAGTYNEQFF. The CDR3 DNA follows: TGTGCCAGCAGCCAGAGACTAGCGGGGACCTACAATGAGCAGTTCTTC.

This clone has only one observation. This sequence joins TRBV9 and TRBJ1-1; 7 bases agree with TRBD1. V trimming: 4 bases; J trimming: 2 bases; junction bases outside the gene matches: 8. The CDR3 runs to 15 residues. Germline-derived CDR1 and CDR2 are SGDLS and YYNGEE. CDR3 sequence (DNA): TGTGCCAGCAGCCCATGGACAGGAACAAACACTGAAGCTTTCTTT. Protein product: CASSPWTGTNTEAFF.

The rearrangement joins TRBV30 to TRBJ2-6, with D possibly matching TRBD1 (6 bases). V gave up 2 bases and J gave up 0 bases, with 14 bases separating them. The germline CDR1 and CDR2 sequences are GTSNPN and SVGIG (reference sequence). There are 17 residues in the CDR3. The CDR3 here is CAWSPQGEISGANVLTF. The CDR3 DNA is TGTGCCTGGAGTCCACAGGGAGAAATCTCTGGGGCCAACGTCCTGACTTTC. Looking up the rest from reference TRBV30 and TRBJ2-6 gives the full variable domain: SQTIHQWPATLVQPVGSPLSLECTVEGTSNPNLYWYRQAAGRGLQLLFYSVGIGQISSEVPQNLSASRPQDRQFILSSKKLLLSDSGFYLCAWSPQGEISGANVLTFGAGSRLTVL.

This chain joins TRBV9 and TRBJ1-2; D ambiguous. Deletions cut 0 bases from V and 7 bases from J, with 7 bases between. This CDR3 is built from 12 residues. Germline assignment: CDR1 SGDLS and CDR2 YYNGEE. The CDR3 DNA reads TGTGCCAGCAGCGTAGGAGGGTCTGGCTACACCTTC. Translating it yields CASSVGGSGYTF.

The chain has TRBV4-1 and TRBJ1-1; D is unclear. Per germline, CDR1 MGHRA and CDR2 YSYEKL. There are 18 residues in the CDR3. The ends were cut back, 1 base at V and 1 base at J, with 19 bases in the middle. The DNA of the CDR3 is TGCGCCAGCAGCCAAGCTGGCAGGCGGAGGTTGGGGAACACTGAAGCTTTCTTT. Protein sequence: CASSQAGRRRLGNTEAFF.

In DNA form, the CDR3 reads TGTGCCAGCAGCTTGGGACTAGCGGAAAGCTACGAGCAGTACTTC. As protein: CASSLGLAESYEQYF. V and J are TRBV5-4 and TRBJ2-7, with TRBD2 identical over 9 bases. Germline V gene sequence: CDR1 SGHNT, CDR2 YYREEE (reference sequence). There are 15 residues in the CDR3. V was clipped by 0 bases and J by 3 bases; unmatched bases: 4. The full variable domain, its missing parts supplied by reference TRBV5-4 and TRBJ2-7, is ETGVTQSPTHLIKTRGQQVTLRCSSQSGHNTVSWYQQALGQGPQFIFQYYREEENGRGNFPPRFSGLQFPNYSSELNVNALELDDSALYLCASSLGLAESYEQYFGPGTRLTVT.

The chain combines TRBV30 with TRBJ2-3, with D possibly TRBD2 on 5 matching bases. Germline CDR1 is GTSNPN and CDR2 is SVGIG (reference sequence). V gave up 2 bases and J gave up 2 bases, with 5 bases separating them. This CDR3 is built from 12 residues. CDR3 sequence reads: CAWSRDTDTQYF. The CDR3 region has the DNA TGTGCCTGGAGTCGGGACACAGATACGCAGTATTTT.

This clone was detected a few times. The CDR3 is CASSAIRGRSLSNQPQHF. In DNA form, the CDR3 reads TGTGCCAGCAGTGCGATCAGGGGGCGCTCCCTGAGCAATCAGCCCCAGCATTTT. The chain employs TRBV28 and TRBJ1-5; TRBD1 aligns across 8 bases. Germline V gene sequence: CDR1 MDHEN, CDR2 SYDVKM. This CDR3 region has 18 residues. V shed 5 bases and J 1 base; nucleotides not matched to a gene: 13.

This clone has a single count. The chain has TRBV7-2 and TRBJ1-2; no clear D. The CDR3 covers 12 residues. V was cut by 2 bases and J by 4 bases, with 5 bases left in between. Per the germline V gene, CDR1 is SGHTA and CDR2 is FQGNSA. The CDR3 protein is CASSLHSYGYTF. CDR3 nucleotides: TGTGCCAGCAGCTTACACAGCTATGGCTACACCTTC.

The chain is built from TRBV9 and TRBJ2-1; TRBD2 aligns across 8 bases. The length of the CDR3 is 13 residues. V dropped 7 bases and J dropped 2; count of bases not matched to a gene: 2. Germline CDR1 and CDR2: SGDLS and YYNGEE. The CDR3 loop is CASAGGPYNEQFF. CDR3 bases: TGTGCCAGCGCGGGGGGTCCCTACAATGAGCAGTTCTTC. Variable domain in full (rest from reference TRBV9 and TRBJ2-1): DSGVTQTPKHLITATGQRVTLRCSPRSGDLSVYWYQQSLDQGLQFLIQYYNGEERAKGNILERFSAQQFPDLHSELNLSSLELGDSALYFCASAGGPYNEQFFGPGTRLTVL.

The chain joins TRBV18 to TRBJ2-1, with 7 positions matching TRBD2. The trim removed 0 bases at V and 7 bases at J, leaving 6 bases unmatched. The CDR3 has 15 amino acids. Germline-derived CDR1 and CDR2 are KGHSH and LQKENI. The CDR3 sequence: CASSPPWQGGNEQFF. CDR3 DNA: TGTGCCAGCTCACCACCGTGGCAGGGAGGGAATGAGCAGTTCTTC.

J is TRBJ1-2 and V is TRBV11-2; D gene uncertain. V gave up 5 bases and J gave up 7 bases, with 11 bases separating them. The V gene's germline CDR1 is SGHAT and CDR2 FQNNGV. The CDR3 is 12 residues long. For the CDR3, the DNA is TGTGCCAGCAGCCCCGGCGGGCGTGGCTACACCTTC. It translates to CASSPGGRGYTF.

The V and J genes are TRBV23-1 and TRBJ2-3; 7 bases agree with TRBD2. TRBV23-1 is sorted into the ORF group, with uncertain function. This CDR3 has 11 residues. CDR3 amino acids: CESAGTDTQYF. The CDR3 DNA follows: TGCGAATCAGCGGGGACAGATACGCAGTATTTT.